The T cell receptor (beta chain) under discussion was sequenced for a study of cytomegalovirus exposure and HLA in healthy donors. Study context: Both the roughly 120 validation repertoires and the 500 to 700 first-cohort repertoires used the same platform, as reported by a later analysis.

A remark on this clone: Its target is unknown.

Study-level points and caveats: Researchers reported that a few CMV-associated chains were confirmed in vitro as CMV antigen-specific.

Germline lookup yields CDR1 KGHSH and CDR2 LQKENI. The CDR3 runs 16 residues. V gave up 6 bases and J gave up 0 bases, with 17 bases separating them. The donors were in the approximately 130-subject validation cohort; that cohort was separate from the roughly 680-subject first cohort. Assay: immunoSEQ multiplex PCR; the TCRdb copy retains only in-frame clones and omits some. The sample shows 250,000 to 350,000 clones, 87% of them seen only once. The V gene is TRBV18, the J gene TRBJ1-1; D perhaps matches TRBD1 (6 bases). This TCR was sampled from a woman younger than 45 in good health and CMV-seropositive. Sequenced material: PBMCs. CDR3 region: CASSRRQGRVNTEAFF. The CDR3 DNA sequence: TGTGCCAGCTCCCGTAGGCAGGGGAGGGTGAACACTGAAGCTTTCTTT. Complete variable domain (other parts from reference TRBV18 and TRBJ1-1): NAGVMQNPRHLVRRRGQEARLRCSPMKGHSHVYWYRQLPEEGLKFMVYLQKENIIDESGMPKERFSAEFPKEGPSILRIQQVVRGDSAAYFCASSRRQGRVNTEAFFGQGTRLTVV.